The T cell receptor (beta chain) described here comes from a study of T cell repertoires in cytomegalovirus infection. Findings and caveats of the study: Individuals carrying CMV plus the relevant HLA were identified by cumulative frequency of public TCR beta families.

To note about this clonotype: Its antigen is currently unknown.

TCRdb used MiXCR to reprocess the reads, holding one entry per CDR3 protein. The table shows roughly 800,000 distinct CDR3 sequences, with about 27% occurring only once. V was shortened by 5 bases and J by 4 bases, with 17 bases between the two germline ends. Per the germline V gene, CDR1 is MNHEY and CDR2 is SMNVEV (reference sequence). The CDR3 length is 15 residues. This receptor was taken from a human donor in good health (CMV status not recorded). Some clones in this sample may be carry-over from other donors' samples. The material sequenced was cultured CD8+ T cells from PBMCs, taken from culture after CMV antigen stimulation. The chain has TRBV27 and TRBJ1-1, with D perhaps TRBD1 (6 bases). The DNA for the CDR3 is TGTGCCAGCAGTCCCAGGGGAAGGGGGGGCACTGAAGCTTTCTTT. Translation: CASSPRGRGGTEAFF.